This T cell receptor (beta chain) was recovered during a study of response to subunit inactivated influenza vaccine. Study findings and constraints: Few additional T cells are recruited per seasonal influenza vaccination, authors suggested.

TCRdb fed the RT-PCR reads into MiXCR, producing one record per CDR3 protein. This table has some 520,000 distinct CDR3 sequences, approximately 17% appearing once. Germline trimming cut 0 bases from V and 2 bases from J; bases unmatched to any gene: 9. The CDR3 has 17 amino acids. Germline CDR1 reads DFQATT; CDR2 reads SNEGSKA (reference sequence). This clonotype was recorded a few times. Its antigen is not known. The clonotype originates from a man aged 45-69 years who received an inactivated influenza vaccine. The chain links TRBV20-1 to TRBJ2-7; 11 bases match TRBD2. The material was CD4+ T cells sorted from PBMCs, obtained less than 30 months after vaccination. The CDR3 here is CSARENSGRAFPYEQYF. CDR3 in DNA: TGCAGTGCTAGAGAGAATAGCGGGAGGGCCTTTCCCTACGAGCAGTACTTC.